These 17 T cell receptor beta chains came from one sample sequenced in a study of identical twins. TCRdb used MiXCR to reprocess the 5' RACE reads, holding one entry per CDR3 protein. The table includes around 340,000 distinct CDR3 sequences, roughly an eighth detected once. This sample was also put to use in a study of yellow fever vaccine responses in identical twins.

The specimen was CD8+ T cells sorted from blood. The receptors originated from a woman aged 18-35 years in good health.

This clonotype was seen a handful of times. An end of the junction does not agree with germline; a read error may underlie this. The V gene is TRBV4-1, the J gene TRBJ1-1; a possible D gene is TRBD1 (6 bases). This CDR3 contains 12 residues. Germline CDR1 is MGHRA and CDR2 is YSYEKL. In DNA form, the CDR3 reads TGCGCCAGCAGCCACCGGGACACAGAAGCTTTCTTT. It specifies CASSHRDTEAFF.

CDR3 sequence reads: CSALSIAGRWETQYF. In DNA, the CDR3 is TGCAGTGCTCTTAGTATAGCGGGGCGGTGGGAGACCCAGTACTTC. The rearrangement joins TRBV20-1 to TRBJ2-5; the match to TRBD2 covers 8 bases. With 5 bases clipped from V and 5 bases from J, the junction kept 13 bases outside the gene matches. CDR3 length equals 15 residues. Germline V gene sequence: CDR1 DFQATT, CDR2 SNEGSKA (reference sequence).

The chain recombines TRBV11-3 with TRBJ2-2; no clear D gene. Trimming removed 2 bases at V and 5 bases at J, with 9 bases between. Germline loops: CDR1 SGHNT, CDR2 YENEEA. The CDR3 is 14 amino acids. CDR3 in amino acids: CASSLNSPTGELFF. The CDR3 nucleotides are TGTGCCAGCAGCTTAAACTCACCAACCGGGGAGCTGTTTTTT.

This clonotype was detected ten times or more. The rearrangement joins TRBV24-1 to TRBJ2-1; D may be TRBD1 (6 bases). From germline, CDR1 is KGHDR and CDR2 SFDVKD. V was clipped by 0 bases and J by 8 bases, with 13 bases between them. This CDR3 is 15 amino acids long. The CDR3 DNA sequence: TGTGCCACCAGTGATTTGCGGGGCAGGGGCTATGAGCAGTTCTTC. Its protein is CATSDLRGRGYEQFF.

A few counts support this clonotype. The rearrangement uses TRBV20-1 and TRBJ2-2; 10 positions match TRBD2. The CDR3 runs 16 residues. The V gene end was trimmed by 1 base and the J gene end by 4 bases; junction bases not matched to a gene: 6. Per the germline V gene, CDR1 is DFQATT and CDR2 is SNEGSKA (reference sequence). DNA for the CDR3: TGCAGTGCTAGAGGCGCTAGCGGGAGTCCCACCGGGGAGCTGTTTTTT. It yields the protein CSARGASGSPTGELFF.

This clonotype was seen more than once but under ten times. V gene TRBV21-1 combines with J gene TRBJ2-5; TRBD1, as called in the table, went unchecked against the DNA. TRBV21-1 is annotated as a pseudogene. The CDR3 sequence is 14 residues long. The CDR3 region has the DNA TGTGCCAGCATCCCGAGGGTCAAAAAGGGGACCCAGTACTTC. Protein product: CASIPRVKKGTQYF.

This chain uses TRBV12-3 or TRBV12-4 with TRBJ1-4, with D possibly matching TRBD1 (6 bases). The CDR3 runs to 14 residues. Trimming left V 3 bases short and J 3 bases short, with 8 bases between. The CDR3 loop reads CASSLGGPNEKLFF. CDR3 coding DNA: TGTGCCAGCAGTTTGGGGGGGCCTAATGAAAAACTGTTTTTT.

The chain joins TRBV27 to TRBJ2-7, with D perhaps TRBD1 (6 bases). The CDR3 contains 12 residues. Trimming left V 7 bases short and J 4 bases short, with 11 bases between. The germline CDR1 and CDR2 sequences are MNHEY and SMNVEV (reference sequence). The CDR3 region has the DNA TGTGCCAGCACGAGCCAGGGGTACGAGCAGTACTTC. Protein sequence: CASTSQGYEQYF.

There are many counts of this clonotype. The chain recombines TRBV10-3 with TRBJ2-5; tentative D call: TRBD1 (5 bases). V dropped 6 bases and J dropped 2 bases, with 10 bases sitting between them. Germline V CDR1 and CDR2: ENHRY, SYGVKD. There are 13 residues in the CDR3. Written as DNA, the CDR3 is TGTGCCATCAGGGACAAGGAACAAGAGACCCAGTACTTC. Protein sequence: CAIRDKEQETQYF.

This sequence joins TRBV20-1 and TRBJ2-4, with D possibly being TRBD1 or TRBD2 (5 bases each). CDR3 length: 15 residues. Germline V CDR1 and CDR2: DFQATT, SNEGSKA (reference sequence). The germline V and J ends were trimmed by 5 bases and 5 bases, with 19 bases remaining between them. Here the CDR3 reads CSAPNWGRSQNIQYF. In DNA form, the CDR3 reads TGCAGTGCTCCAAACTGGGGGAGAAGTCAAAACATTCAGTACTTC.

CDR3 residues: CASSEGASGGALGTGELFF. The CDR3 DNA sequence: TGTGCCAGCAGTGAAGGGGCTAGCGGGGGGGCACTCGGAACCGGGGAGCTGTTTTTT. The chain links TRBV6-1 to TRBJ2-2; 12 nucleotides match TRBD2. CDR3 length: 19 amino acids. The germline gives CDR1 MNHNS, CDR2 SASEGT. With V trimmed by 1 base and J by 5 bases, 11 bases remained unmatched.

This clonotype was seen a few times. The rearrangement links TRBV27 to TRBJ2-5; perhaps TRBD1 as D (5 bases). This CDR3 is built from 14 residues. The germline V gene has CDR1 MNHEY and CDR2 SMNVEV (reference sequence). Deletions cut 6 bases from V and 5 bases from J, with 16 bases between. The CDR3 sequence: CASRPEQERETQYF. The CDR3 DNA follows: TGTGCCAGCAGACCCGAACAGGAAAGGGAGACCCAGTACTTC.

Only a few counts were recorded for this clonotype. The chain links TRBV12-3 or TRBV12-4 to TRBJ2-3; D call uncertain. This CDR3 has 16 amino acids. V lost 1 base and J 0 bases, leaving 11 bases between the germline ends. Here the CDR3 DNA reads TGTGCCAGCAGTTTAGGGGTAGTTACTAGCACAGATACGCAGTATTTT. This encodes CASSLGVVTSTDTQYF.

This clonotype has at least ten counts. The chain has TRBV20-1 and TRBJ2-3, with 7 positions matching TRBD1. J was trimmed by 5 bases and V by 0 bases; bases with no gene match: 5. The germline gives CDR1 DFQATT, CDR2 SNEGSKA (reference sequence). The length of the CDR3 is 14 residues. The CDR3 coding sequence is TGCAGTGCTAGAGACCGACAGGGCCAAGATACGCAGTATTTT. Translating it yields CSARDRQGQDTQYF.

The DNA for the CDR3 is TGTGCCAGCAGCCCTGACCGGAGCCGAAATTCCTACGAGCAGTACTTC. It yields the protein CASSPDRSRNSYEQYF. The chain is built from TRBV5-4 and TRBJ2-7; D is ambiguous. V was clipped by 4 bases and J by 1 base, with 18 bases between them. Germline CDR1 reads SGHNT; CDR2 reads YYREEE (reference sequence). The CDR3 is made up of 16 amino acids.

This clonotype was seen only a few times. The chain couples TRBV21-1 to TRBJ2-5. TRBV21-1 is marked as a pseudogene. The CDR3 runs to 9 residues. Here the CDR3 DNA reads TGTGCCAGGAAGAGGGCCCAGTACTTC. Its protein is CARKRAQYF.

J is TRBJ2-1 and V is TRBV6-1; 9 nucleotides align to TRBD2. The germline CDR1 and CDR2 sequences are MNHNS and SASEGT. V lost 7 bases, J lost 5 bases, and 9 bases stayed unmatched. The CDR3 has 15 amino acids. CDR3 in DNA: TGTGCCAGCACTACAACTAGCGGGCTGAACAATGAGCAGTTCTTC. Translated: CASTTTSGLNNEQFF.